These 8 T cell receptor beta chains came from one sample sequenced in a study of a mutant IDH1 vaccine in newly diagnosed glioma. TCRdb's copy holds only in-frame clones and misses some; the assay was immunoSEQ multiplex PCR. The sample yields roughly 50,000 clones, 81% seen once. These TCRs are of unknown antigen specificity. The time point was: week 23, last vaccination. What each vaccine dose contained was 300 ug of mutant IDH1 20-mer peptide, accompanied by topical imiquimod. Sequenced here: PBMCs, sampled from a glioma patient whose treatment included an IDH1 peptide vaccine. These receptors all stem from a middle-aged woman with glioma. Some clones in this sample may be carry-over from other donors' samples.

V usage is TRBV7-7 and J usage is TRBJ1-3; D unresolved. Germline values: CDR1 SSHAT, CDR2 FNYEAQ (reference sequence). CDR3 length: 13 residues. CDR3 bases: TGTGCTAGCGCCCAGACGCTTGGGAACACCATATATTTT. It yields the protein CASAQTLGNTIYF.

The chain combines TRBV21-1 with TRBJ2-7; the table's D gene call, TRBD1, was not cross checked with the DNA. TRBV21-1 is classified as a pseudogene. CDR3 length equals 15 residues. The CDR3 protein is CASSPRGGVDYEQYF. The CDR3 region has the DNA TGTGCCAGCAGCCCCAGAGGGGGAGTTGACTACGAGCAGTACTTC.

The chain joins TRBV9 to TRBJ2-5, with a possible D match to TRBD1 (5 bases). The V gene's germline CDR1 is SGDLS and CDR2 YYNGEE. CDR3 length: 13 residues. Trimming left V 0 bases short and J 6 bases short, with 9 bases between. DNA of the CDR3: TGTGCCAGCAGCGTAGGCGCAGGGCAGACCCAGTACTTC. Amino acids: CASSVGAGQTQYF.

Written as DNA, the CDR3 is TGTGCCAGCAGTGTAGGGAGGCAGGGTGGGAATCAGCCCCAGCATTTT. Residues: CASSVGRQGGNQPQHF. The rearrangement joins TRBV6-1 to TRBJ1-5; weak D call: TRBD1 (5 bases). Deletions cut 4 bases from V and 4 bases from J, with 17 bases between. Germline V lookup: CDR1 MNHNS, CDR2 SASEGT. This CDR3 contains 16 residues.

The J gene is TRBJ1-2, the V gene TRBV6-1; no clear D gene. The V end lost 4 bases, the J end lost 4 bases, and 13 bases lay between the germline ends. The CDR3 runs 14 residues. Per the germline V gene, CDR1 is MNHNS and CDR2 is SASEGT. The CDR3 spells CASSAQEGLYGYTF. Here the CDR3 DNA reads TGTGCCAGCAGTGCCCAAGAAGGTCTCTATGGCTACACCTTC.

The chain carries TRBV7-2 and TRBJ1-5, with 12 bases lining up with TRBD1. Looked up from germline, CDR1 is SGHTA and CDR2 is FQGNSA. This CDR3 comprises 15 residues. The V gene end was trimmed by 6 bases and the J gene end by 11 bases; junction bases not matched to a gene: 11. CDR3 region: CASSHAGTGGKTQHF. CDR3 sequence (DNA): TGTGCCAGCAGTCACGCGGGGACAGGGGGCAAGACCCAGCATTTT.

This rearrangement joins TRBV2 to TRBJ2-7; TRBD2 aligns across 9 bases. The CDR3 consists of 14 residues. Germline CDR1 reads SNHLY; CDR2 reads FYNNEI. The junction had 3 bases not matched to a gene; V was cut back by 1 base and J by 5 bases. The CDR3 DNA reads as TGTGCCAGCAGTGAAGGCCTAGCGGGGAACGAGCAGTACTTC. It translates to CASSEGLAGNEQYF.

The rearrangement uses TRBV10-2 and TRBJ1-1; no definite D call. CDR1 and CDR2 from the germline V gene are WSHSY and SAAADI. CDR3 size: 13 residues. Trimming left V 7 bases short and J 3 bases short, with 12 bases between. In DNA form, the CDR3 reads TGCGCCAGCATATCGAGGAAGGACACTGAAGCTTTCTTT. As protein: CASISRKDTEAFF.